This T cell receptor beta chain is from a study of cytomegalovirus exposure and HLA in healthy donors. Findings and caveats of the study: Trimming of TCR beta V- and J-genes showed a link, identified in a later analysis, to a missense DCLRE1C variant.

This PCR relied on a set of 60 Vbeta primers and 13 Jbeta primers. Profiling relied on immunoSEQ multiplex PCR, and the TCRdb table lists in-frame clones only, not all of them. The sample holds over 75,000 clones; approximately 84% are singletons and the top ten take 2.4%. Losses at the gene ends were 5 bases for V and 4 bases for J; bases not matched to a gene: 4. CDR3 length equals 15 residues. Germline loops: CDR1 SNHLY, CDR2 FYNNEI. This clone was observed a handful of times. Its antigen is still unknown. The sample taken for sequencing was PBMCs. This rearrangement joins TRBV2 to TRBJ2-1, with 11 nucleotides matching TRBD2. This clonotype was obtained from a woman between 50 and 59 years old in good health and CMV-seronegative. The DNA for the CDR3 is TGTGCCAGCAGTACCACTAGCGGGAGTTACAATGAGCAGTTCTTC. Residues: CASSTTSGSYNEQFF.